A single sample gave rise to the 8 T cell receptor beta chains below, sequenced in a study of blood T cell repertoires in COVID-19 (dated by TCRdb to between 2020 and 2021). Library preparation employed the immunoSEQ multiplex PCR assay. TCRdb's version of the immuneACCESS table is confined to in-frame rearrangements and falls short of the full clone set. An unresolved V gene accounts for under half of the shortfall where checked; the remainder is of unknown origin. Here the sample has about 280,000 clones; 70% to 90% occur a single time. In total, the top ten clones hold about an eighth of the sample. The specimen sequenced was peripheral blood. The receptor source for this set is a woman in her 70s with COVID-19, enrolled during active disease.

The rearrangement joins TRBV9 to TRBJ2-1, with a weak D call TRBD1 (5 bases). Germline loops: CDR1 SGDLS, CDR2 YYNGEE. The CDR3 covers 13 residues. V was pared by 4 bases and J by 3 bases, with 8 bases between. CDR3 sequence (DNA): TGTGCCAGCAGCCCCAGGGTCTACAATGAGCAGTTCTTC. Translation gives CASSPRVYNEQFF.

J is TRBJ2-1 and V is TRBV27; 10 positions agree with TRBD2. Looked up from germline, CDR1 is MNHEY and CDR2 is SMNVEV (reference sequence). With V trimmed by 3 bases and J by 8 bases, 10 bases remained unmatched. The CDR3 totals 16 residues. The CDR3 reads CASSLERGGVDDEQFF. CDR3 in DNA: TGTGCCAGCAGTTTGGAGCGGGGGGGCGTGGATGATGAGCAGTTCTTC.

The chain is built from TRBV19 and TRBJ2-1, with TRBD2 identical over 11 bases. The germline CDR1 and CDR2 sequences are LNHDA and SQIVND (reference sequence). The CDR3 has 11 residues. Trimming removed 4 bases from V and 14 bases from J; junction bases left unmatched: 1. The CDR3, as DNA: TGTGCCAGTAGTACGACTAGCGGGGAGTTCTTC. It yields the protein CASSTTSGEFF.

V gene TRBV18 combines with J gene TRBJ2-7; D may be TRBD2 (5 bases). Germline assignment: CDR1 KGHSH and CDR2 LQKENI. Trimming cost V 3 bases and J 4 bases, with 13 bases left between them. This CDR3 has 14 residues. The CDR3 loop reads CASSPRGSGYEQYF. In DNA, the CDR3 is TGTGCCAGCTCACCGCGAGGGTCCGGGTACGAGCAGTACTTC.

The rearrangement uses TRBV29-1 and TRBJ1-4, with a weak D call TRBD1 (5 bases). CDR3 length: 13 amino acids. The germline CDR1 and CDR2 sequences are SQVTM and ANQGSEA. V was clipped by 6 bases and J by 3 bases, with 11 bases between them. The CDR3 loop is CSVGLAPNEKLFF. The CDR3 DNA reads TGCAGCGTGGGGCTGGCGCCTAATGAAAAACTGTTTTTT.

This clone was counted between two and nine times. The rearrangement uses TRBV2 and TRBJ1-4, with 7 bases matching TRBD1. CDR1 is SNHLY, CDR2 FYNNEI, per germline. V shed 5 bases and J 5 bases; nucleotides not matched to a gene: 8. CDR3 length: 15 amino acids. CDR3 residues: CASSPGQHENEKLFF. The CDR3 DNA follows: TGTGCCAGCAGTCCGGGACAGCACGAAAATGAAAAACTGTTTTTT.

This CDR3 is CASKLARSDTQYF. CDR3 DNA sequence: TGCGCCAGCAAACTCGCGCGCTCGGATACGCAGTATTTT. The rearrangement joins TRBV10-2 to TRBJ2-3; the D is unclear. The length of the CDR3 is 13 residues. Trimming took 7 bases from V and 6 from J, leaving 14 bases between them. CDR1 is WSHSY, CDR2 SAAADI, per germline.

The genes are TRBV10-3 and TRBJ1-1, with no clear D. The CDR3 contains 12 residues. In germline, CDR1 is ENHRY, CDR2 SYGVKD. The ends were cut back, 10 bases at V and 6 bases at J, with 15 bases in the middle. The CDR3 protein is CATRLTDAEAFF. CDR3 bases: TGTGCCACTCGACTGACCGACGCTGAAGCTTTCTTT.